One and the same sample provided the 17 T cell receptor beta chains below, sequenced in a study of radiation and T cells in renal cell carcinoma. Using immunoSEQ multiplex PCR, the repertoire was profiled, and TCRdb retains in-frame clones only, with some absent. The table records 150,000 or so clones, 88% of them present only once. Sample time point: baseline pretreatment blood. Treatment meaning: 15 Gy SBRT to primary tumor, nephrectomy 4 weeks later. The sample consisted of blood, taken from a patient whose treatment included radiotherapy and nephrectomy. All receptors come from a woman in her seventies with renal cell carcinoma.

This sequence joins TRBV11-1 and TRBJ2-7; D not certain. Trimming cost V 4 bases and J 0 bases, with 4 bases left between them. CDR1 and CDR2 from the germline V gene are SGHAT and FQDESV (reference sequence). The CDR3 has 12 amino acids. The CDR3 nucleotides read TGTGCCAGCAGCTCCCCCTCCTACGAGCAGTACTTC. It is translated as CASSSPSYEQYF.

This clone showed up just once. This chain uses TRBV6-1 with TRBJ2-3, with 7 bases that match TRBD1. Unmatched junction bases numbered 5, after V lost 5 bases and J lost 0 bases. The CDR3 runs 15 residues. Germline V gene sequence: CDR1 MNHNS, CDR2 SASEGT. DNA of the CDR3: TGTGCCAGCAGTTCTGACAGGGTTAGCACAGATACGCAGTATTTT. It encodes CASSSDRVSTDTQYF.

The gene calls are TRBV30 and TRBJ1-2, with a weak D call TRBD1 (5 bases). The germline gives CDR1 GTSNPN, CDR2 SVGIG (reference sequence). Trimming removed 2 bases from V and 8 bases from J, with 15 bases in between. The CDR3 has 13 residues. Written as DNA, the CDR3 is TGTGCCTGGAGTAAGGGACTGGACGGAGGCTACACCTTC. It codes for CAWSKGLDGGYTF.

CDR3 sequence reads: CASSPGDGTDTQYF. DNA for the CDR3: TGTGCCAGCAGCCCGGGAGACGGCACAGATACGCAGTATTTT. The chain joins TRBV7-9 to TRBJ2-3, with TRBD2 as a possible D gene (6 bases). Germline CDR1 is SEHNR and CDR2 is FQNEAQ (reference sequence). V gave up 5 bases and J gave up 1 base, with 10 bases separating them. The CDR3 extends over 14 amino acids.

V usage is TRBV27 and J usage is TRBJ1-1; 9 bases match TRBD1. There are 15 residues in the CDR3. From germline, CDR1 is MNHEY and CDR2 SMNVEV (reference sequence). With 5 bases clipped from V and 6 bases from J, the junction kept 10 bases outside the gene matches. CDR3 coding DNA: TGTGCCAGCAGTCAGACCGGGACAGGGAAATCTGAAGCTTTCTTT. Its translation is CASSQTGTGKSEAFF.

This chain connects TRBV7-2 to TRBJ2-7, with unresolved D. The CDR3 runs 11 residues. V gave up 5 bases and J gave up 6 bases, with 8 bases separating them. From germline, CDR1 is SGHTA and CDR2 FQGNSA. The chain's CDR3 is CASSPLVEQYF. In DNA form, the CDR3 reads TGTGCCAGCAGCCCTCTAGTCGAGCAGTACTTC.

The V call is TRBV7-2, the J call TRBJ1-5; D remains unclear. V lost 5 bases, J lost 4 bases, and 9 bases lay in between. The CDR3 consists of 13 residues. The germline V gene has CDR1 SGHTA and CDR2 FQGNSA. The CDR3, as DNA: TGTGCCAGCAGCGACCGTGGGAATCAGCCCCAGCATTTT. Translating it yields CASSDRGNQPQHF.

The chain employs TRBV2 and TRBJ1-1; D gene unclear. The ends were cut back, 5 bases at V and 5 bases at J, with 12 bases in the middle. The germline gives CDR1 SNHLY, CDR2 FYNNEI. The CDR3 totals 13 residues. This CDR3 reads CASSSGRDTEAFF. CDR3 in DNA: TGTGCCAGCAGTTCGGGGAGGGATACTGAAGCTTTCTTT.

The chain combines TRBV6-1 with TRBJ1-5, with D possibly being TRBD1 (6 bases). This CDR3 region has 15 residues. Trimming removed 2 bases at V and 5 bases at J, with 13 bases between. CDR1 and CDR2 from the germline V gene are MNHNS and SASEGT. Written as DNA, the CDR3 is TGTGCCAGCAGTGAACCCCGGGGGCGAGATCAGCCCCAGCATTTT. Protein sequence: CASSEPRGRDQPQHF.

The rearrangement joins TRBV5-1 to TRBJ2-7, with 8 positions matching TRBD2. Per germline, CDR1 SGHRS and CDR2 YFSETQ. This CDR3 comprises 14 residues. The junction had 1 base not matched to a gene; V was cut back by 0 bases and J by 2 bases. The CDR3 sequence is CASSLVAGPYEQYF. CDR3 DNA: TGCGCCAGCAGCTTGGTAGCGGGACCCTACGAGCAGTACTTC.

This clone was seen only once. The chain has TRBV7-9 and TRBJ1-5, with 8 bases fitting TRBD1. The CDR3 extends over 16 amino acids. V gave up 5 bases and J gave up 3 bases; unmatched junction bases: 9. Germline CDR1 is SEHNR and CDR2 is FQNEAQ (reference sequence). The CDR3 bases are TGTGCCAGCAGCAGAGGGACAGGCGATCCCAATCAGCCCCAGCATTTT. It specifies CASSRGTGDPNQPQHF.

CDR3 region: CASSRDRGSYNEQFF. The CDR3, as DNA: TGTGCCAGCAGCCGAGACAGGGGATCCTACAATGAGCAGTTCTTC. The chain has TRBV7-2 and TRBJ2-1, with 8 bases matching TRBD1. J was trimmed by 1 base and V by 5 bases; bases with no gene match: 4. Germline CDR1 is SGHTA and CDR2 is FQGNSA. The CDR3 sequence is 15 residues long.

The chain recombines TRBV30 with TRBJ1-1, with D maybe TRBD1 (6 bases). Germline CDR1 is GTSNPN and CDR2 is SVGIG (reference sequence). V lost 5 bases and J lost 7, with 14 bases in between. The CDR3 runs 12 residues. The CDR3 DNA reads TGTGCCTGGGTTGGACAGCTACTTGAAGCTTTCTTT. Translated, it gives CAWVGQLLEAFF.

The chain joins TRBV28 to TRBJ2-1; 7 bases line up with TRBD2. Trimming cost V 6 bases and J 2 bases; bases outside gene matches: 7. Germline V gene sequence: CDR1 MDHEN, CDR2 SYDVKM. This CDR3 is 15 amino acids long. For the CDR3, the DNA is TGTGCCAGCAGCCTCCCCCGGGGGGCCTACAATGAGCAGTTCTTC. This codes for CASSLPRGAYNEQFF.

Of note for this clone: Relative to the germline gene, one junction end is altered; a read error may explain this. The V and J genes are TRBV2 and TRBJ2-1, with D unresolved. The CDR3 consists of 10 residues. Germline V gives CDR1 SNHLY, CDR2 FYNNEI. The CDR3 spells CASRDSLIVF. The CDR3 coding sequence is TGTGCCAGCAGGGATAGCCTAATAGTCTTC.

The chain recombines TRBV19 with TRBJ1-3; 8 positions match TRBD1. The CDR3 is 14 amino acids. V lost 6 bases, J lost 2 bases, and 3 bases stayed unmatched. The germline gives CDR1 LNHDA, CDR2 SQIVND (reference sequence). The CDR3 DNA reads as TGTGCCAGTAGCGCAGGGGGCGCTGGAAACACCATATATTTT. Translated: CASSAGGAGNTIYF.

This chain connects TRBV7-9 to TRBJ1-1; D is uncertain. The CDR3 has 13 residues. Trimming shortened V by 6 bases and J by 5 bases, and 13 bases separated the two germline ends. Germline V gene sequence: CDR1 SEHNR, CDR2 FQNEAQ (reference sequence). The CDR3: CASSITLGTEAFF. The CDR3 DNA sequence: TGTGCCAGCAGTATAACGCTGGGTACTGAAGCTTTCTTT.